These 26 T cell receptor beta chains were sequenced from one sample in a study of long-term antiretroviral therapy in people with HIV. With survey level as its setting, the immunoSEQ assay was v3.0. Measured with immunoSEQ multiplex PCR; TCRdb has only the in-frame clones, and not every one. The data show about 31,000 clones, about nine tenths seen once. Sequenced here: unsorted PBMCs, sampled 5 to 5.5 years after starting antiretroviral therapy. These receptors were collected from a woman in her forties with HIV.

The rearrangement uses TRBV5-4 and TRBJ1-4; TRBD1 aligns across 9 bases. This CDR3 contains 15 residues. With 4 bases clipped from V and 8 bases from J, the junction kept 9 bases outside the gene matches. Germline lookup yields CDR1 SGHNT and CDR2 YYREEE (reference sequence). CDR3 sequence (DNA): TGTGCCAGCAGCGCGCAAACCGGGACAGGGGAAAAACTGTTTTTT. This codes for CASSAQTGTGEKLFF.

The CDR3: CASSESDGRSAPLHF. Written as DNA, the CDR3 is TGTGCCAGCAGTGAGTCCGATGGACGGTCCGCACCCCTCCACTTT. The J gene is TRBJ1-6, the V gene TRBV6-1; D is unclear. CDR3 length: 15 amino acids. The germline V gene has CDR1 MNHNS and CDR2 SASEGT. Trimming shortened V by 3 bases and J by 11 bases, and 17 bases separated the two germline ends.

The chain uses TRBV5-4 and TRBJ2-5; D gene unclear. Per the germline V gene, CDR1 is SGHNT and CDR2 is YYREEE (reference sequence). Trimming took 2 bases from V and 1 from J, leaving 15 bases between them. The CDR3 covers 16 residues. For the CDR3, the DNA is TGTGCCAGCAGCTTCTATTATACTGCCTCCCAAGAGACCCAGTACTTC. Its protein product is CASSFYYTASQETQYF.

This rearrangement joins TRBV7-9 to TRBJ2-1; no clear D. V was shortened by 7 bases and J by 8 bases, with 12 bases between the two germline ends. The CDR3 is 12 residues long. Germline assignment: CDR1 SEHNR and CDR2 FQNEAQ (reference sequence). This chain's CDR3 is CASTPSWHEQFF. The CDR3 DNA is TGTGCCAGCACCCCCAGCTGGCATGAGCAGTTCTTC.

The rearrangement joins TRBV5-1 to TRBJ2-7; the D call may be TRBD1 or TRBD2 (5 bases each). V lost 2 bases, J lost 0 bases, and 9 bases lay in between. This CDR3 region has 14 residues. CDR1 is SGHRS, CDR2 YFSETQ, per germline. CDR3 loop: CASSFSGSSYEQYF. CDR3 DNA sequence: TGCGCCAGCAGCTTCTCAGGGAGCTCCTACGAGCAGTACTTC.

The V gene is TRBV2, the J gene TRBJ1-1, with D possibly TRBD1 on 5 matching bases. Trimming stripped 3 bases from V and 3 bases from J, with 8 bases between. CDR1 and CDR2 from the germline V gene are SNHLY and FYNNEI. There are 13 residues in the CDR3. This chain's CDR3 is CASSDSRDTEAFF. Written as DNA, the CDR3 is TGTGCCAGCAGTGATAGCAGGGACACTGAAGCTTTCTTT.

The table lists this clone with a count of one. The rearrangement uses TRBV19 and TRBJ2-6; D is uncertain. The CDR3 sequence is 17 residues long. V was cut by 4 bases and J by 0 bases, with 13 bases left in between. The germline CDR1 and CDR2 sequences are LNHDA and SQIVND (reference sequence). The CDR3 nucleotides read TGTGCCAGTAGTACCCTGGAGTTTCTCTCTGGGGCCAACGTCCTGACTTTC. Encoded protein: CASSTLEFLSGANVLTF.

The chain couples TRBV27 to TRBJ1-2, with TRBD1 matching over 7 bases. The germline V gene has CDR1 MNHEY and CDR2 SMNVEV (reference sequence). With V trimmed by 5 bases and J by 4 bases, 7 bases remained unmatched. The CDR3 loop spans 14 amino acids. As DNA, the CDR3 is TGTGCCAGCAGTAACAGGGGATCTATCTATGGCTACACCTTC. Amino acid sequence: CASSNRGSIYGYTF.

V gene TRBV4-3 combines with J gene TRBJ1-2; no firm D call. CDR1 LGHNA and CDR2 YSLEER come from the germline V gene. V lost 0 bases to trimming and J lost 2 bases, with 7 bases between them. The CDR3 sequence is 14 residues long. The CDR3 protein is CASSQDRTNYGYTF. Here the CDR3 DNA reads TGCGCCAGCAGCCAAGATAGGACCAACTATGGCTACACCTTC.

J is TRBJ1-5 and V is TRBV30; TRBD1 agrees at 7 bases. The germline V gene has CDR1 GTSNPN and CDR2 SVGIG (reference sequence). V trimming: 1 base; J trimming: 7 bases; junction bases outside the gene matches: 1. This CDR3 is built from 12 residues. The CDR3: CAWSEGAQPQHF. The CDR3 DNA reads TGTGCCTGGAGTGAGGGGGCCCAGCCCCAGCATTTT.

The DNA of the CDR3 is TGTGCCAGCAGTGGGGGGACCGCCGGCTCTGGGGCCAACGTCCTGACTTTC. This translates into CASSGGTAGSGANVLTF. The rearrangement uses TRBV6-4 and TRBJ2-6, with D perhaps being TRBD1 or TRBD2 (5 bases each). The V and J ends lost 4 bases and 0 bases respectively, with 13 bases between them. The CDR3 consists of 17 residues. Germline CDR1 MRHNA, CDR2 SNTAGT.

V and J are TRBV14 and TRBJ1-1, with D possibly being TRBD1 (6 bases). V lost 1 base to trimming and J lost 10 bases, with 19 bases between them. From germline, CDR1 is SGHDN and CDR2 FVKESK. The CDR3 has 15 residues. The CDR3 here is CASSQGSGEGVSAFF. The CDR3 DNA is TGTGCCAGCAGCCAAGGATCGGGAGAGGGGGTCTCAGCTTTCTTT. Full variable domain (rest looked up from reference TRBV14 and TRBJ1-1): EAGVTQFPSHSVIEKGQTVTLRCDPISGHDNLYWYRRVMGKEIKFLLHFVKESKQDESGMPNNRFLAERTGGTYSTLKVQPAELEDSGVYFCASSQGSGEGVSAFFGQGTRLTVV.

The chain recombines TRBV6-5 with TRBJ1-3; D uncertain. This CDR3 has 9 residues. CDR1 MNHEY and CDR2 SVGAGI come from the germline V gene. V lost 7 bases, J lost 11 bases, and 6 bases lay in between. DNA for the CDR3: TGTGCCAGCACTTCTGCCATATATTTT. This codes for CASTSAIYF.

The chain recombines TRBV5-1 with TRBJ2-3; TRBD1 aligns across 8 bases. Germline loops: CDR1 SGHRS, CDR2 YFSETQ. CDR3 length: 13 residues. J lost 0 bases, V lost 8 bases, and 2 bases had no gene match. The CDR3 spells CASNRGSTDTQYF. The CDR3 bases are TGCGCCAGTAACAGGGGGAGCACAGATACGCAGTATTTT.

The genes are TRBV4-3 and TRBJ2-7; no clear D gene. Trimming shortened V by 3 bases and J by 3 bases, and 12 bases separated the two germline ends. Germline V gene data show CDR1 as LGHNA and CDR2 as YSLEER. This CDR3 has 14 amino acids. Written as DNA, the CDR3 is TGCGCCAGCAGCCAGGGCCGAAGTTACTACGAGCAGTACTTC. It codes for CASSQGRSYYEQYF.

V and J are TRBV13 and TRBJ1-1; tentatively, D is TRBD1 (6 bases). CDR3 length: 15 amino acids. Germline V gene data show CDR1 as PRHDT and CDR2 as FYEKMQ (reference sequence). V was cut by 6 bases and J by 1 base, with 15 bases left in between. The CDR3, as DNA: TGTGCCAGCAGGCCTGCAGGGGATAGGAACACTGAAGCTTTCTTT. Encoded protein: CASRPAGDRNTEAFF.

This chain joins TRBV19 and TRBJ1-1; maybe TRBD1 (6 bases). The CDR3 extends over 15 amino acids. The V end lost 3 bases, the J end lost 5 bases, and 16 bases lay between the germline ends. Germline lookup yields CDR1 LNHDA and CDR2 SQIVND (reference sequence). CDR3 coding DNA: TGTGCCAGTAGTATGAATTTAGGAACAGGGACTGAAGCTTTCTTT. The encoded protein is CASSMNLGTGTEAFF.

The genes are TRBV5-1 and TRBJ2-5; TRBD1 matches 7 bases. Germline lookup yields CDR1 SGHRS and CDR2 YFSETQ. The CDR3 spans 14 residues. Losses at the gene ends were 0 bases for V and 5 bases for J; bases not matched to a gene: 4. The CDR3 DNA follows: TGCGCCAGCAGCTTGGGACAGGGACGGGAGACCCAGTACTTC. It is translated as CASSLGQGRETQYF.

V gene TRBV11-2 combines with J gene TRBJ1-3, with D unclear. V shed 5 bases and J shed 2 bases, with 16 bases lying between them. The length of the CDR3 is 16 residues. Per germline, CDR1 SGHAT and CDR2 FQNNGV. The CDR3: CASSPVAPGAGNTIYF. For the CDR3, the DNA is TGTGCCAGCAGCCCCGTGGCCCCTGGGGCTGGAAACACCATATATTTT.

V and J are TRBV11-3 and TRBJ2-7; D is uncertain. The CDR3 has 14 amino acids. The germline V gene has CDR1 SGHNT and CDR2 YENEEA. V dropped 2 bases and J dropped 4 bases, with 12 bases sitting between them. CDR3 bases: TGTGCCAGCAGCTTATACGGAGAGTCATACGAGCAGTACTTC. It encodes CASSLYGESYEQYF.

The gene calls are TRBV18 and TRBJ2-7, with 8 bases lining up with TRBD2. Unmatched junction bases numbered 11, after V lost 3 bases and J lost 7 bases. This CDR3 spans 15 amino acids. Per the germline V gene, CDR1 is KGHSH and CDR2 is LQKENI. The CDR3 nucleotides read TGTGCCAGCTCACCGGGAACGGGAGGGCCGTGGGAGCAGTACTTC. Encoded protein: CASSPGTGGPWEQYF.

CDR3 sequence: CASSGLRDRANYGYTF. The DNA for the CDR3 is TGTGCCAGCAGTGGACTCCGGGACAGGGCCAACTATGGCTACACCTTC. This sequence joins TRBV25-1 and TRBJ1-2, with 9 bases fitting TRBD1. Germline V gene data show CDR1 as MGHDK and CDR2 as SYGVNS. V lost 4 bases and J lost 2; bases outside the gene matches: 8. The CDR3 extends over 16 amino acids.

V gene TRBV6-1 combines with J gene TRBJ1-3; D unclear. Germline CDR1 and CDR2: MNHNS and SASEGT. The CDR3 is 16 residues long. V was shortened by 1 base and J by 0 bases, with 10 bases between the two germline ends. CDR3 sequence reads: CASSEVGRSSGNTIYF. CDR3 bases: TGTGCCAGCAGTGAAGTCGGCAGGAGCTCTGGAAACACCATATATTTT.

This clone came up once. This sequence joins TRBV19 and TRBJ1-5, with 10 bases lining up with TRBD1. The V gene end was trimmed by 5 bases and the J gene end by 7 bases; junction bases not matched to a gene: 8. Germline V gene lookup returns CDR1 LNHDA and CDR2 SQIVND (reference sequence). The CDR3 has 15 amino acids. The DNA of the CDR3 is TGTGCCAGTAGTCTAAGGACAGGGGGTTGGCAGCCCCAGCATTTT. This translates into CASSLRTGGWQPQHF.

The J gene is TRBJ1-4, the V gene TRBV7-8; possibly TRBD1 for D (5 bases). Trimming took 6 bases from V and 7 from J, leaving 15 bases between them. This CDR3 comprises 14 residues. Germline V gene data show CDR1 as SGHVS and CDR2 as FQNEAQ. CDR3 loop: CASSFPGNGEKLFF. CDR3 sequence (DNA): TGTGCCAGCAGTTTCCCAGGGAACGGTGAAAAACTGTTTTTT.

This clone showed up just once. This chain joins TRBV6-1 and TRBJ1-1, with D perhaps matching TRBD1 (6 bases). Between the trimmed V and J ends, which lost 4 bases and 0 bases, there was a span of 9 bases. The CDR3 is made up of 14 amino acids. Looked up from germline, CDR1 is MNHNS and CDR2 is SASEGT. Here the CDR3 reads CASSVGTLNTEAFF. In DNA form, the CDR3 reads TGTGCCAGCAGTGTCGGGACATTGAACACTGAAGCTTTCTTT.